The rows below give T cell receptor beta chains drawn from one sample of a study of blood T cells in healthy people across ages. TCRdb re-called the 5' RACE reads with MiXCR, one entry per CDR3 protein. Here the sample spans more than 650,000 distinct CDR3 sequences, more than 25% being singletons. These data also formed part of another study, on T cells of mothers and their children.

Specimen: blood. The receptors shown here come from a boy aged 5-17 years in good health. Both conserved end residues are part of each CDR3. D genes are given only for firm matches. The size entry is marked missing in some rows and otherwise reads once, few, many or a size class.

clone_size: NA; v_call: TRBV10-2; d_call: NA; j_call: TRBJ2-1; cdr3_aa: CASSETAHAYNEQFF; cdr3_nt: TGCGCCAGCAGTGAGACAGCTCACGCATACAATGAGCAGTTCTTC
clone_size: few; v_call: TRBV7-6; d_call: NA; j_call: TRBJ1-6; cdr3_aa: CASSLEVDSPLHF; cdr3_nt: TGTGCCAGCAGCTTGGAGGTGGATTCACCCCTCCACTTT
clone_size: NA; v_call: TRBV6-6; d_call: NA; j_call: TRBJ1-1; cdr3_aa: CASSQSGRNTEAFF; cdr3_nt: TGTGCCAGCAGCCAGTCCGGCAGAAACACTGAAGCTTTCTTT
clone_size: NA; v_call: TRBV6-5; d_call: NA; j_call: TRBJ2-4; cdr3_aa: CASSPNYSKNIQYF; cdr3_nt: TGTGCCAGCAGCCCAAACTACTCCAAAAACATTCAGTACTTC
clone_size: NA; v_call: TRBV27; d_call: TRBD1; j_call: TRBJ2-4; cdr3_aa: CASSLVYRGLGKNIQYF; cdr3_nt: TGTGCCAGCAGTTTAGTATACAGGGGGCTCGGCAAAAACATTCAGTACTTC
clone_size: few; v_call: TRBV6-5; d_call: NA; j_call: TRBJ2-7; cdr3_aa: CASSYADSYEQYF; cdr3_nt: TGTGCCAGCAGTTACGCGGACTCCTACGAGCAGTACTTC
clone_size: few; v_call: TRBV7-9; d_call: TRBD1; j_call: TRBJ1-2; cdr3_aa: CASSLAFAGGGYGYTF; cdr3_nt: TGTGCCAGCAGCTTAGCGTTCGCAGGGGGAGGCTATGGCTACACCTTC
clone_size: many; v_call: TRBV12-3/TRBV12-4; d_call: NA; j_call: TRBJ1-1; cdr3_aa: CASSHGRDTEAFF; cdr3_nt: TGTGCCAGCAGTCACGGACGGGACACTGAAGCTTTCTTT
clone_size: NA; v_call: TRBV7-9; d_call: TRBD2; j_call: TRBJ2-3; cdr3_aa: CASSSRTSLTDTQYF; cdr3_nt: TGTGCCAGCAGCTCCCGGACTAGCCTCACAGATACGCAGTATTTT
clone_size: few; v_call: TRBV7-2; d_call: NA; j_call: TRBJ2-1; cdr3_aa: CASSLFGSSYNGQFF; cdr3_nt: TGTGCCAGCAGCTTATTCGGGAGCTCCTACAATGGGCAGTTCTTC
clone_size: NA; v_call: TRBV20-1; d_call: NA; j_call: TRBJ2-2; cdr3_aa: CSARIMERTGELFF; cdr3_nt: TGCAGTGCTAGGATCATGGAGAGAACCGGGGAGCTGTTTTTT
clone_size: NA; v_call: TRBV20-1; d_call: TRBD1; j_call: TRBJ2-7; cdr3_aa: CSADTGDEQYF; cdr3_nt: TGCAGTGCCGATACAGGGGACGAGCAGTACTTC
clone_size: NA; v_call: TRBV6-2/TRBV6-3; d_call: NA; j_call: TRBJ2-1; cdr3_aa: CASTGDGISYNEQFF; cdr3_nt: TGTGCCAGCACCGGAGACGGGATCTCCTACAATGAGCAGTTCTTC
clone_size: few; v_call: TRBV20-1; d_call: TRBD1; j_call: TRBJ1-5; cdr3_aa: CSASAGTGGGQPQHF; cdr3_nt: TGCAGTGCTAGCGCCGGGACAGGGGGCGGTCAGCCCCAGCATTTT
clone_size: NA; v_call: TRBV7-9; d_call: TRBD1; j_call: TRBJ2-7; cdr3_aa: CTSSFPGRDSSYEQYF; cdr3_nt: TGTACCAGCAGCTTCCCGGGACGGGACAGCTCCTACGAGCAGTACTTC
clone_size: NA; v_call: TRBV5-1; d_call: NA; j_call: TRBJ1-2; cdr3_aa: CASSLDGARGYTF; cdr3_nt: TGCGCCAGCAGCTTGGATGGGGCGCGTGGCTACACCTTC
clone_size: few; v_call: TRBV5-1; d_call: TRBD1; j_call: TRBJ1-5; cdr3_aa: CASSLFPGGQPQHF; cdr3_nt: TGCGCCAGCAGCTTGTTCCCAGGGGGTCAGCCCCAGCATTTT
clone_size: NA; v_call: TRBV6-5; d_call: NA; j_call: TRBJ2-5; cdr3_aa: CASQRRETQYF; cdr3_nt: TGTGCCAGCCAGAGGCGGGAGACCCAGTACTTC
clone_size: few; v_call: TRBV7-9; d_call: NA; j_call: TRBJ2-7; cdr3_aa: CASSFRSGGHYEQYF; cdr3_nt: TGTGCCAGCAGCTTCCGATCCGGGGGGCACTACGAGCAGTACTTC
clone_size: few; v_call: TRBV5-1; d_call: NA; j_call: TRBJ2-7; cdr3_aa: CASSLYYAGDNEQYF; cdr3_nt: TGCGCCAGCAGCTTGTACTATGCAGGGGACAACGAGCAGTACTTC
clone_size: few; v_call: TRBV12-3/TRBV12-4; d_call: NA; j_call: TRBJ1-1; cdr3_aa: CASSPVDGNTEAFF; cdr3_nt: TGTGCCAGCAGTCCAGTGGACGGGAACACTGAAGCTTTCTTT
clone_size: NA; v_call: TRBV6-5; d_call: NA; j_call: TRBJ1-5; cdr3_aa: CASRKGGGNQPQHF; cdr3_nt: TGTGCCAGCAGGAAGGGCGGGGGCAATCAGCCCCAGCATTTT